The T cell receptor beta chain under discussion was sequenced for a study of control samples from healthy donors and cancer patients. The data were produced by immunoSEQ multiplex PCR, yet TCRdb's version contains in-frame clones alone and is incomplete. The sample consists of fewer than 200,000 clones, 85% to 95% of them appearing once. This CDR3 has 12 amino acids. Trimming took 2 bases from V and 9 from J, leaving 8 bases between them. Germline V gives CDR1 LNHDA, CDR2 SQIVND (reference sequence). The chain links TRBV19 to TRBJ2-1; D is ambiguous. The clonotype was recovered from a man under 40 in good health. The sample comprised blood. The CDR3 loop reads CASSIKPAEQFF. The CDR3 region has the DNA TGTGCCAGTAGTATAAAACCGGCTGAGCAGTTCTTC.